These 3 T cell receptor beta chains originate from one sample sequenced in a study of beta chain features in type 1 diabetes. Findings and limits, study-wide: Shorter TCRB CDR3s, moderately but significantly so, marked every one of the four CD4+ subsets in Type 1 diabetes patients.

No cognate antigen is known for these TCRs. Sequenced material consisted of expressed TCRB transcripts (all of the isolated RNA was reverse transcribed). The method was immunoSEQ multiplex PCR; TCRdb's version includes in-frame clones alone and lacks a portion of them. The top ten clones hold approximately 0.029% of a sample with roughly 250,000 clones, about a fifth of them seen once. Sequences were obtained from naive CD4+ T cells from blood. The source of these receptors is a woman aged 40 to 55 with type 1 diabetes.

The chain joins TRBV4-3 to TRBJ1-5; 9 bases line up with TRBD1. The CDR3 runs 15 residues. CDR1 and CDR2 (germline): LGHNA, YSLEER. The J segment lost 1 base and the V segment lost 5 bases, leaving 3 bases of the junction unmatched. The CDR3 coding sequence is TGCGCCAGCAGCTGGGACAGGGACAGCAATCAGCCCCAGCATTTT. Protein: CASSWDRDSNQPQHF.

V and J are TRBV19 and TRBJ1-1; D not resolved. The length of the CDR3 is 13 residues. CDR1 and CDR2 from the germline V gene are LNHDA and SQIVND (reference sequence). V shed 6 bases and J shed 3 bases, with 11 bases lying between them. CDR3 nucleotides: TGTGCCAGTAGCCCCGCAGAATACACTGAAGCTTTCTTT. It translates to CASSPAEYTEAFF.

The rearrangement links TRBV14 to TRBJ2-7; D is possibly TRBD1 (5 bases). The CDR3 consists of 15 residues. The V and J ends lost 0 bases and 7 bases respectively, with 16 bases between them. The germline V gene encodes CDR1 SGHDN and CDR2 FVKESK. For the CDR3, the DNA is TGTGCCAGCAGCCAAGATCAGACAGCGACTCGAGAGCAGTACTTC. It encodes CASSQDQTATREQYF. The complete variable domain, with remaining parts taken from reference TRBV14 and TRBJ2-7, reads EAGVTQFPSHSVIEKGQTVTLRCDPISGHDNLYWYRRVMGKEIKFLLHFVKESKQDESGMPNNRFLAERTGGTYSTLKVQPAELEDSGVYFCASSQDQTATREQYFGPGTRLTVT.